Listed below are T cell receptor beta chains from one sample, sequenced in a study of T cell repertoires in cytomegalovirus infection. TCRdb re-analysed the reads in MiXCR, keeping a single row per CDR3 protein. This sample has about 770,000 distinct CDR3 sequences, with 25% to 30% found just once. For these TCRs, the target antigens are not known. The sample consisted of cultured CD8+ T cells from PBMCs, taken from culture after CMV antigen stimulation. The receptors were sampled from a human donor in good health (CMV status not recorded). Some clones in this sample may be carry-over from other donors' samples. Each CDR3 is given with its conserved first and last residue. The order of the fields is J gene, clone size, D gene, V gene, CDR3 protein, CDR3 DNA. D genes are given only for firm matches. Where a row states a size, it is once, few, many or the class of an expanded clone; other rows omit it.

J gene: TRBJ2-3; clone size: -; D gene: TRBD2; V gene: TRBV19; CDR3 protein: CASRSGAGGRTDTQYF; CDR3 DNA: TGTGCCAGTAGAAGTGGAGCGGGGGGGCGAACAGATACGCAGTATTTT
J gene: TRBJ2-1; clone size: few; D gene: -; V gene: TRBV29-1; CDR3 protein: CSVSSMKGWQFF; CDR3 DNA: TGCAGCGTTTCCTCTATGAAGGGGTGGCAGTTCTTC
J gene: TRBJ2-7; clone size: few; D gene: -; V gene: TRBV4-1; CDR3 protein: CASSPRADSEQYF; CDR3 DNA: TGCGCCAGCAGCCCCAGAGCGGATTCCGAGCAGTACTTC
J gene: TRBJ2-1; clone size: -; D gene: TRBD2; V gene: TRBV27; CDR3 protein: CASSLAPAGGIYNEQFF; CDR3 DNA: TGTGCCAGCAGTTTAGCTCCGGCGGGGGGTATCTACAATGAGCAGTTCTTC
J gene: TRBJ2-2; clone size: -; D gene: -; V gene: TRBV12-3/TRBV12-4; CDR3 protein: CASRVGAGELFF; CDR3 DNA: TGTGCCAGCAGGGTAGGAGCCGGGGAGCTGTTTTTT
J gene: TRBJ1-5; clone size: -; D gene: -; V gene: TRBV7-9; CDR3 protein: CASSPAGGLQPQHF; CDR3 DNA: TGTGCCAGCAGCCCCGCCGGGGGGCTGCAGCCCCAGCATTTT
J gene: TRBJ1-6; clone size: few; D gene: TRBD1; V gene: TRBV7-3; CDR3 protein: CASSEGQATGNSPLHF; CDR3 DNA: TGTGCCAGCAGCGAGGGACAGGCAACGGGGAATTCACCCCTCCACTTT
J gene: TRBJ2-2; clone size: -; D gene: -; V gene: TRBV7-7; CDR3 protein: CASSLKTGELFF; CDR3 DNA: TGTGCTAGCAGCTTAAAGACCGGGGAGCTGTTTTTT
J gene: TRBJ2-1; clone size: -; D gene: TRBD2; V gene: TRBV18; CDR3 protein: CASSPPYSTSGDYNEQFF; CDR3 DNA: TGTGCCAGCTCACCACCGTATTCGACTAGCGGTGACTACAATGAGCAGTTCTTC
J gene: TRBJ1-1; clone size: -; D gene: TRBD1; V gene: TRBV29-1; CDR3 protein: CSVAGTGGSDTEAFF; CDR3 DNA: TGCAGCGTTGCCGGGACAGGGGGCTCCGACACTGAAGCTTTCTTT
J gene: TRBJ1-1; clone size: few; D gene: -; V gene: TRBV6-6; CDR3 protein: CASSLSRDEAFF; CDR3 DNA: TGTGCCAGCAGCTTATCCCGGGACGAAGCTTTCTTT
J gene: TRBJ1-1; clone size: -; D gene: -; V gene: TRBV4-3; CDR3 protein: CASSPRDGGTEAFF; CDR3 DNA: TGCGCCAGCAGCCCCCGGGACGGTGGGACTGAAGCTTTCTTT
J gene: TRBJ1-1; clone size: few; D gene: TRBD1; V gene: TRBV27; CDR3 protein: CASSFRTGLMNTEAFF; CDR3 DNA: TGTGCCAGCAGTTTCCGGACAGGGCTAATGAACACTGAAGCTTTCTTT
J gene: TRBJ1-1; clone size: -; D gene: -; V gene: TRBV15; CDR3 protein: CATSRDLGSGAEAFF; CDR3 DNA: TGTGCCACCAGCAGAGATCTCGGGAGCGGCGCTGAAGCTTTCTTT
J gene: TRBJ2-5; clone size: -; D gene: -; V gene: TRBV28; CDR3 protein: CASGIAEGQETQYF; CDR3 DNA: TGTGCCAGCGGTATTGCTGAGGGGCAAGAGACCCAGTACTTC
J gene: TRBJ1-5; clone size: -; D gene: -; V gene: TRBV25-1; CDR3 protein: CASSERAFNQPQHF; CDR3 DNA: TGTGCCAGCAGTGAAAGGGCGTTCAATCAGCCCCAGCATTTT
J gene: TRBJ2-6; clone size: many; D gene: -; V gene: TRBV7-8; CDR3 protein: CASSLAKASGANVLTF; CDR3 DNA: TGTGCCAGCAGCTTAGCGAAAGCCTCTGGGGCCAACGTCCTGACTTTC
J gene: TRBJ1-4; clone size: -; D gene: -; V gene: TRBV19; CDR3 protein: CASSRRSTNEKLFF; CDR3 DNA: TGTGCCAGTAGTAGGAGGTCAACTAATGAAAAACTGTTTTTT
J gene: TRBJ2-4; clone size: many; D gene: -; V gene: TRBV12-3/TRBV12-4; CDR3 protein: CASSAYYGIQYF; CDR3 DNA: TGTGCCAGCAGTGCCTATTATGGCATTCAGTACTTC
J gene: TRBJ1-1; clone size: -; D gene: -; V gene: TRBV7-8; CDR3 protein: CASSLDRDMNTEAFF; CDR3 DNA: TGTGCCAGCAGCTTAGATAGAGATATGAACACTGAAGCTTTCTTT
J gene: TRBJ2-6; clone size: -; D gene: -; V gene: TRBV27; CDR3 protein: CASSVGRLSSGANVLTF; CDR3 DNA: TGTGCCAGCAGTGTGGGACGGCTTAGCTCTGGGGCCAACGTCCTGACTTTC
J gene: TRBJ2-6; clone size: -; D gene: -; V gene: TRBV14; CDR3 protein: CASSQDLPGAIGANVLTF; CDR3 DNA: TGTGCCAGCAGCCAAGATTTACCGGGGGCGATCGGGGCCAACGTCCTGACTTTC
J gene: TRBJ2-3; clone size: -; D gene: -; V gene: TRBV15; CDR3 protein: CATSKGQASTDTQYF; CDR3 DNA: TGTGCCACCAGCAAGGGACAAGCTAGCACAGATACGCAGTATTTT
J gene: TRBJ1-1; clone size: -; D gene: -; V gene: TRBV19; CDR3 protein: CASTQGLNTEAFF; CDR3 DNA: TGTGCCAGCACTCAGGGGTTGAACACTGAAGCTTTCTTT
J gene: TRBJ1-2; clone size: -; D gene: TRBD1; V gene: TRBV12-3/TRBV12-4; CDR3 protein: CATRRDSHYGYTF; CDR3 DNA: TGTGCCACCCGTCGGGACAGCCACTATGGCTACACCTTC
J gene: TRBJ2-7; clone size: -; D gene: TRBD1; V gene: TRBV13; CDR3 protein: CASSTTDRGGEQYF; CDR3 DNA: TGTGCCAGCAGCACGACCGACAGGGGAGGCGAGCAGTACTTC
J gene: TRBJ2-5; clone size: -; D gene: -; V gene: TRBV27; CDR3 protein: CASLFQETQYF; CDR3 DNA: TGTGCCAGCCTGTTTCAAGAGACCCAGTACTTC
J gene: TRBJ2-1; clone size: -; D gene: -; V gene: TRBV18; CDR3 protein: CASSPWERNEQFF; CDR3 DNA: TGTGCCAGCTCACCTTGGGAAAGGAATGAGCAGTTCTTC
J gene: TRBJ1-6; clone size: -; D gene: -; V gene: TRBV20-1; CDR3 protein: CSAARTVSSYNSPLHF; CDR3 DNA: TGCAGTGCCGCCCGGACAGTCAGCTCCTATAATTCACCCCTCCACTTT
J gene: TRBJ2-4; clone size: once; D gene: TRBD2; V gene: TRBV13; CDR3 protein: CASSPLAGGPAKNIQYF; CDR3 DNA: TGTGCCAGCAGTCCTCTAGCGGGGGGGCCGGCCAAAAACATTCAGTACTTC
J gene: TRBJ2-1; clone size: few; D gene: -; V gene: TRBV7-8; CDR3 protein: CASSFLLSEAYNEQFF; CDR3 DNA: TGTGCCAGCAGCTTCTTACTATCGGAGGCCTACAATGAGCAGTTCTTC
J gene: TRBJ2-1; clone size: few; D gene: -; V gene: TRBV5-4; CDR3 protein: CASSFWTTGTEQFF; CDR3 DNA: TGTGCCAGCAGCTTTTGGACAACTGGCACTGAGCAGTTCTTC
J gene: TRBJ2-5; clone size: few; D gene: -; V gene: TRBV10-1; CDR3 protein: CASSDGGSGETQYF; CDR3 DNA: TGCGCCAGCAGTGACGGTGGCAGCGGAGAGACCCAGTACTTC
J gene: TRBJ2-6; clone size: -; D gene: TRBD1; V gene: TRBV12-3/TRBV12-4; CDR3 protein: CASSPWTGEAYRANVLTF; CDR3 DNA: TGTGCCAGCAGTCCCTGGACAGGGGAGGCCTATAGGGCCAACGTCCTGACTTTC
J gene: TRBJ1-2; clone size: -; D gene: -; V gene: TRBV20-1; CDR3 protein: CSARVRCTNYGYTF; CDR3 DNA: TGCAGTGCTAGAGTAAGGTGTACTAACTATGGCTACACCTTC
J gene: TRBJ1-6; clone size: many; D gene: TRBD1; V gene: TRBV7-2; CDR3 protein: CASSRDRGNSPLHF; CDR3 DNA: TGTGCCAGCAGTCGGGACAGGGGAAATTCACCCCTCCACTTT